Presented here are 18 T cell receptor beta chains from one specimen sequenced in a study of CD8+ T cells in alopecia areata. RNA extraction and reverse transcription yielded cDNA as sequencing template. This table comes from immunoSEQ multiplex PCR, and its TCRdb copy is limited to in-frame clones, with some not included. The sample yields about 130,000 clones, around 50% seen once. The material sequenced was CD4+ T cells sorted from blood, taken at week 0. The receptors were gathered from a human donor with alopecia areata.

The J gene is TRBJ1-2, the V gene TRBV20-1; D unclear. The CDR3 contains 11 residues. Germline CDR1 DFQATT, CDR2 SNEGSKA (reference sequence). V was cut by 3 bases and J by 4 bases, with 6 bases left in between. The CDR3 sequence: CSASNSYGYTF. The DNA of the CDR3 is TGCAGTGCTAGTAACAGCTATGGCTACACCTTC.

The CDR3 DNA reads TGCGCCAGCAGCTTGGACAGGATCGAGACCCAGTACTTC. Translating it yields CASSLDRIETQYF. This chain joins TRBV5-1 and TRBJ2-5; maybe TRBD1 (5 bases). CDR3 size: 13 residues. Germline CDR1 and CDR2: SGHRS and YFSETQ. V shed 0 bases and J shed 5 bases, with 8 bases lying between them.

Concerning this clone itself: This CDR3 is also generated by other DNA sequences in the sample. The DNA of the CDR3 is TGTGCCAGCAGCCTATACAATGAGCAGTTCTTC. Its protein product is CASSLYNEQFF. This sequence joins TRBV5-6 and TRBJ2-1; D not certain. Germline V gene data show CDR1 as SGHDT and CDR2 as YYEEEE. Trimming pared 4 bases from V and 4 bases from J, leaving 3 bases between. The CDR3 is 11 residues long.

This chain links TRBV6-5 with TRBJ2-7; D is ambiguous. The CDR3 length is 14 residues. V was cut by 0 bases and J by 3 bases, with 9 bases left in between. Germline-derived CDR1 and CDR2 are MNHEY and SVGAGI. In DNA form, the CDR3 reads TGTGCCAGCAGTTACTCGACTTTGAACTACGAGCAGTACTTC. Translated, it gives CASSYSTLNYEQYF.

The CDR3 bases are TGCAGTGCTAGAGGAGCGGCCCAGCATTTT. Translated: CSARGAAQHF. The rearrangement links TRBV20-1 to TRBJ1-5; D uncertain. CDR3 length: 10 residues. The V gene's germline CDR1 is DFQATT and CDR2 SNEGSKA (reference sequence). V lost 1 base and J 11 bases, leaving 6 bases between the germline ends.

V and J are TRBV30 and TRBJ1-6, with 7 bases matching TRBD1. CDR1 and CDR2 (germline): GTSNPN, SVGIG (reference sequence). V trimming: 2 bases; J trimming: 9 bases; junction bases outside the gene matches: 1. The CDR3 is made up of 12 amino acids. DNA of the CDR3: TGTGCCTGGAGTAACAGGGGTTCACCCCTCCACTTT. It codes for CAWSNRGSPLHF.

This clone was recorded a few times. The chain uses TRBV27 and TRBJ2-1; 8 positions agree with TRBD1. This CDR3 region has 14 residues. CDR1 is MNHEY, CDR2 SMNVEV, per germline (reference sequence). The trim removed 4 bases at V and 8 bases at J, leaving 7 bases unmatched. In DNA, the CDR3 is TGTGCCAGCAGTTATAGACAGGGGTATGATGAGCAGTTCTTC. This translates into CASSYRQGYDEQFF.

The chain employs TRBV7-2 and TRBJ2-5; D might be TRBD2 (5 bases). The CDR3 spans 14 residues. Looked up from germline, CDR1 is SGHTA and CDR2 is FQGNSA. V was trimmed by 5 bases and J by 6 bases, leaving 16 bases between them. CDR3 coding DNA: TGTGCCAGCAGCCGGTCTGCTAGCAGCCAGACCCAGTACTTC. It specifies CASSRSASSQTQYF.

This clone was observed once. V is TRBV10-2 and J is TRBJ1-6; TRBD1 might be the D (5 bases). CDR1 is WSHSY, CDR2 SAAADI, per germline. Trimming stripped 6 bases from V and 10 bases from J, with 13 bases between. The CDR3 covers 13 residues. The CDR3 bases are TGCGCCAGCAGAATTCAGGGAGAATCACCCCTCCACTTT. Its translation: CASRIQGESPLHF.

This clone was detected only once. Additional DNA sequences in this sample encode the identical CDR3. The rearrangement links TRBV30 to TRBJ1-1; the D gene is possibly TRBD1 (5 bases). The V gene lost 3 bases and the J gene lost 8 bases, with 7 bases spanning the gap. The germline V gene has CDR1 GTSNPN and CDR2 SVGIG (reference sequence). This CDR3 comprises 10 residues. CDR3 protein: CAWSRTEAFF. The DNA for the CDR3 is TGTGCCTGGAGCCGGACAGAAGCTTTCTTT.

The genes are TRBV10-3 and TRBJ2-2; 12 bases match TRBD1. The CDR3 totals 16 residues. Germline loops: CDR1 ENHRY, CDR2 SYGVKD. After removal of 11 bases from V and 0 bases from J, the junction contained 7 bases not matched to a gene. CDR3 DNA: TGTGCCGTCCCCGGGACAGGGGGCGCGAACACCGGGGAGCTGTTTTTT. Amino acid sequence: CAVPGTGGANTGELFF.

This clone was found a few times. Written as DNA, the CDR3 is TGTGCCAGCAGCTTATATTCAGGGCACAGAAACATTCAGTACTTC. It yields the protein CASSLYSGHRNIQYF. The V and J genes are TRBV7-9 and TRBJ2-4; D perhaps matches TRBD1 (5 bases). Deletions cut 2 bases from V and 6 bases from J, with 14 bases between. This CDR3 has 15 residues. Germline V gene data show CDR1 as SEHNR and CDR2 as FQNEAQ (reference sequence).

V usage is TRBV5-1 and J usage is TRBJ2-5; 11 nucleotides align to TRBD2. The V gene's germline CDR1 is SGHRS and CDR2 YFSETQ. V lost 0 bases and J lost 2; bases outside the gene matches: 0. This CDR3 is built from 15 residues. CDR3 protein: CASSLGTSGQETQYF. The CDR3 bases are TGCGCCAGCAGCTTGGGGACTAGCGGGCAAGAGACCCAGTACTTC.

V and J are TRBV20-1 and TRBJ2-1, with D perhaps being TRBD1 or TRBD2 (5 bases each). Trimming left V 6 bases short and J 9 bases short, with 12 bases between. CDR1 DFQATT and CDR2 SNEGSKA come from the germline V gene (reference sequence). CDR3 length: 11 amino acids. The DNA for the CDR3 is TGCAGTGCCGAGGGGTCGCCTGAGCAGTTCTTC. The encoded protein is CSAEGSPEQFF.

The chain carries TRBV9 and TRBJ2-5; 9 bases match TRBD2. The junction had 6 bases not matched to a gene; V was cut back by 2 bases and J by 1 base. CDR1 is SGDLS, CDR2 YYNGEE, per germline. The CDR3 extends over 16 amino acids. CDR3 coding DNA: TGTGCCAGCAGCGTTTCGCTAGCGGGGCTCCAAGAGACCCAGTACTTC. This sequence encodes CASSVSLAGLQETQYF.

This rearrangement joins TRBV5-6 to TRBJ2-3, with D unclear. With 0 bases removed from V and 4 bases from J, the gap between germline ends came to 3 bases. Germline CDR1 is SGHDT and CDR2 is YYEEEE. The CDR3 covers 12 residues. This CDR3 is CASSLGSDTQYF. As DNA, the CDR3 is TGTGCCAGCAGCTTGGGGTCAGATACGCAGTATTTT. Full variable domain (outside the CDR3, taken from reference TRBV5-6 and TRBJ2-3): DAGVTQSPTHLIKTRGQQVTLRCSPKSGHDTVSWYQQALGQGPQFIFQYYEEEERQRGNFPDRFSGHQFPNYSSELNVNALLLGDSALYLCASSLGSDTQYFGPGTRLTVL.

In this sample, this clone turned up a few times. The rearrangement uses TRBV2 and TRBJ1-2; D unresolved. With 3 bases removed from V and 6 bases from J, the gap between germline ends came to 8 bases. Per germline, CDR1 SNHLY and CDR2 FYNNEI. This CDR3 is 12 amino acids long. In DNA, the CDR3 is TGTGCCAGCAGTGAGGGCGGGAATGGCTACACCTTC. Translated: CASSEGGNGYTF.

The V and J genes are TRBV11-2 and TRBJ2-3; D uncertain. From germline, CDR1 is SGHAT and CDR2 FQNNGV. This CDR3 region has 12 residues. V was cut by 5 bases and J by 4 bases, with 7 bases left in between. CDR3: CASSPQADTQYF. The CDR3, as DNA: TGTGCCAGCAGCCCCCAGGCAGATACGCAGTATTTT. The whole variable domain, filled in from reference TRBV11-2 and TRBJ2-3, reads EAGVAQSPRYKIIEKRQSVAFWCNPISGHATLYWYQQILGQGPKLLIQFQNNGVVDDSQLPKDRFSAERLKGVDSTLKIQPAKLEDSAVYLCASSPQADTQYFGPGTRLTVL.